This TCR beta chain was obtained from a study of preoperative IRX-2 immunotherapy in early breast cancer. The treatment was: preoperative locoregional IRX-2 cytokine immunotherapy. Preoperative locoregional IRX-2 cytokine immunotherapy was tested in the phase Ib source study. Here immunoSEQ multiplex PCR was the method, and the copy in TCRdb shows in-frame clones only, minus some. The sample has more than 20,000 clones, roughly 74% seen once. CDR1 and CDR2 from the germline V gene are MDHEN and SYDVKM. The CDR3 loop spans 12 amino acids. The V end was cut by 1 base, the J end by 4 bases, with 4 bases between.

This specimen was lymph node tissue, taken before IRX-2 immunotherapy. The chain joins TRBV28 to TRBJ1-1; D not resolved. This clonotype was obtained from a human donor with breast cancer. CDR3 nucleotide sequence: TGTGCCAGCAGTTTATTATTCACTGAAGCTTTCTTT. Its translation is CASSLLFTEAFF.